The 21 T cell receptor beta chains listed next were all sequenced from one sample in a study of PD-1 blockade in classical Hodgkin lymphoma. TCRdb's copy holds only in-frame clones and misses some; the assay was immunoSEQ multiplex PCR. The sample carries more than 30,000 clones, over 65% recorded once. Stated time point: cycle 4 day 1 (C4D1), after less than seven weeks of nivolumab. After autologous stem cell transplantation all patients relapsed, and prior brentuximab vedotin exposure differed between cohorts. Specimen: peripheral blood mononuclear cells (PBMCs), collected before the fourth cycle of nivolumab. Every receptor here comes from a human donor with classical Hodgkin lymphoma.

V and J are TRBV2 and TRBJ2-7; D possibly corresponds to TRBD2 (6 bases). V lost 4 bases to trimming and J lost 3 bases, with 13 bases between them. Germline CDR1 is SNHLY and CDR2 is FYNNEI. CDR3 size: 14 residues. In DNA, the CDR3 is TGTGCCAGCAGTGTCCAAAGGGGACTCTACGAGCAGTACTTC. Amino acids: CASSVQRGLYEQYF.

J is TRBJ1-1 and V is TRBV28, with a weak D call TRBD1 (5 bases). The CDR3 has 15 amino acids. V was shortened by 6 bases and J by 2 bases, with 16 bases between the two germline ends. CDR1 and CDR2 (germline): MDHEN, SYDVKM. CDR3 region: CASRVAGAGNTEAFF. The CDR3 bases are TGTGCCAGCAGGGTCGCTGGGGCGGGTAACACTGAAGCTTTCTTT.

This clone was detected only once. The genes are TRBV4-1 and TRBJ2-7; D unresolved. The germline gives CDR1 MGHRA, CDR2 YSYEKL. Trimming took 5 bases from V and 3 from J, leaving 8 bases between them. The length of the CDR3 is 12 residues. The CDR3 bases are TGCGCCAGCAGCTCGGACCACTACGAGCAGTACTTC. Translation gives CASSSDHYEQYF.

The DNA of the CDR3 is TGCAGCGTTGCCCACCTCGGACTAGACTGGAACACTGAAGCTTTCTTT. This codes for CSVAHLGLDWNTEAFF. The chain has TRBV29-1 and TRBJ1-1; D is uncertain. Germline values: CDR1 SQVTM, CDR2 ANQGSEA. CDR3 length equals 16 residues. The germline V and J ends were trimmed by 4 bases and 1 base, with 19 bases remaining between them.

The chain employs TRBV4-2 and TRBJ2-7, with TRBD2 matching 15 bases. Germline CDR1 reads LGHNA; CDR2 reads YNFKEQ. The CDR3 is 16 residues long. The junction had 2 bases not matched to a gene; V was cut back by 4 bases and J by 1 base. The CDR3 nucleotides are TGTGCCAGCAGCCCGGGACTAGCGGGGGGATCCTACGAGCAGTACTTC. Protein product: CASSPGLAGGSYEQYF.

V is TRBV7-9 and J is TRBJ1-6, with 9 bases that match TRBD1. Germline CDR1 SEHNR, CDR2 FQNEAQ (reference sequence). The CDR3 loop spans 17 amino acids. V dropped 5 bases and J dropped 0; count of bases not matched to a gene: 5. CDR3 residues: CASSGGTGSSYNSPLHF. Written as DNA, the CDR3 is TGTGCCAGCAGCGGCGGGACAGGGAGCTCCTATAATTCACCCCTCCACTTT.

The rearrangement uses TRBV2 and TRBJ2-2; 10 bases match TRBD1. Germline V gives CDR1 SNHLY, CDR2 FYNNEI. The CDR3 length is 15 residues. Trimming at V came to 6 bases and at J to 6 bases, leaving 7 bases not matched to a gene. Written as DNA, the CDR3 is TGTGCCAGCAGCGAGGGACAGGGGTTTGCCGGGGAGCTGTTTTTT. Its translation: CASSEGQGFAGELFF.

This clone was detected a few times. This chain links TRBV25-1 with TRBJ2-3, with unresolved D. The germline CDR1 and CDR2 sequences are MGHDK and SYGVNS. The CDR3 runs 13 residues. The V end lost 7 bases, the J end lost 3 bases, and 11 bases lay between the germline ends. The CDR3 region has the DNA TGTGCCAGCAATGACGGATTAACAGATACGCAGTATTTT. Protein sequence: CASNDGLTDTQYF.

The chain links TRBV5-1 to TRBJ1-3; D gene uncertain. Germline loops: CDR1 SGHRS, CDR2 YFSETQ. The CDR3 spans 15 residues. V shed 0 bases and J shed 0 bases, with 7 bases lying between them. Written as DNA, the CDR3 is TGCGCCAGCAGCTTGGTGGCAGACTCTGGAAACACCATATATTTT. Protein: CASSLVADSGNTIYF.

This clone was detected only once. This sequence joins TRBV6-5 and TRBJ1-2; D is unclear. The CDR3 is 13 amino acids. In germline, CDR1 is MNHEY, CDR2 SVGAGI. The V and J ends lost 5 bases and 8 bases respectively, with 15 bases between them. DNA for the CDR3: TGTGCCAGCAGTCTAGGGTTGGTTGGAGGCTACACCTTC. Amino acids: CASSLGLVGGYTF.

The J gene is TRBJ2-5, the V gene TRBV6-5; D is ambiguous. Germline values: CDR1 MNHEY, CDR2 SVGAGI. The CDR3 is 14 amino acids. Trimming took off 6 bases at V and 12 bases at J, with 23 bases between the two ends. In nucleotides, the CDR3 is TGTGCCAGCAGCCTCACGCGACTCCTCGGTTGGGAGTACTTC. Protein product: CASSLTRLLGWEYF.

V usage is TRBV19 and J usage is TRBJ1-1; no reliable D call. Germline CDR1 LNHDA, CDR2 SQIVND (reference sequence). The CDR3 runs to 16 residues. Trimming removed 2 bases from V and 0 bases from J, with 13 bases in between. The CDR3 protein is CASSITGEVLNTEAFF. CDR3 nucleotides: TGTGCCAGTAGTATAACCGGTGAGGTCTTGAACACTGAAGCTTTCTTT.

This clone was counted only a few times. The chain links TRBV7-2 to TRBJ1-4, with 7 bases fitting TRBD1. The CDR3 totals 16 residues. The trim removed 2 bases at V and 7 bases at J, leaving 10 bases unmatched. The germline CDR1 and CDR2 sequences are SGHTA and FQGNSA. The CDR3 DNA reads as TGTGCCAGCAGCTTAATACCAGGGGGATGGGGTGAAAAACTGTTTTTT. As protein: CASSLIPGGWGEKLFF.

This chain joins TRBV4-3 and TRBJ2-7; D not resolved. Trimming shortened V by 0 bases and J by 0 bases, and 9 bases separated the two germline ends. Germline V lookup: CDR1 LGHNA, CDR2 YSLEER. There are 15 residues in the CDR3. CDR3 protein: CASSQEGQVSYEQYF. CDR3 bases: TGCGCCAGCAGCCAAGAAGGCCAGGTCTCCTACGAGCAGTACTTC.

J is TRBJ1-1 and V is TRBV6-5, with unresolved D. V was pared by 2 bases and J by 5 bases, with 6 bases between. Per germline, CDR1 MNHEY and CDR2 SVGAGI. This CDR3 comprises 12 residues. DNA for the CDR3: TGTGCCAGCAGTTACGGACCGACTGAAGCTTTCTTT. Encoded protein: CASSYGPTEAFF.

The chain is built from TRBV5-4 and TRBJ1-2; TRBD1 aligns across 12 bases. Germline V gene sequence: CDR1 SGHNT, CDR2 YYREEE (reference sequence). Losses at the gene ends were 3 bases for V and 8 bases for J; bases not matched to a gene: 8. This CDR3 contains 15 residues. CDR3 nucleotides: TGTGCCAGCAGCTCGCCGGGACAGGGGGCATTAGGCTACACCTTC. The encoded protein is CASSSPGQGALGYTF.

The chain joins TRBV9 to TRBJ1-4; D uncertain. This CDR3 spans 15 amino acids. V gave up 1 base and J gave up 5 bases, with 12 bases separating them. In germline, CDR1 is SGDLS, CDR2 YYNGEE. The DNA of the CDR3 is TGTGCCAGCAGCGTAATGGGCCAGGCGAATGAAAAACTGTTTTTT. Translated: CASSVMGQANEKLFF.

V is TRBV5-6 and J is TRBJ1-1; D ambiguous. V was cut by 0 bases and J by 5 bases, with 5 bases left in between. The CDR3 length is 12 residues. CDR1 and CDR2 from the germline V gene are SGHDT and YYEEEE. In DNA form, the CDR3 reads TGTGCCAGCAGCTTGGACAGTACTGAAGCTTTCTTT. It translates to CASSLDSTEAFF.

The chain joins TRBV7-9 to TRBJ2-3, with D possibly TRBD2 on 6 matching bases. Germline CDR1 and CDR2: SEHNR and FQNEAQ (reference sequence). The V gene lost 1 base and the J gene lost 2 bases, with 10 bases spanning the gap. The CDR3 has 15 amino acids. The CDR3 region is CASSLVGGNTDTQYF. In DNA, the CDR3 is TGTGCCAGCAGCTTAGTGGGGGGAAACACAGATACGCAGTATTTT. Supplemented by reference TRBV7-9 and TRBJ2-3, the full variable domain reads DTGVSQNPRHKITKRGQNVTFRCDPISEHNRLYWYRQTLGQGPEFLTYFQNEAQLEKSRLLSDRFSAERPKGSFSTLEIQRTEQGDSAMYLCASSLVGGNTDTQYFGPGTRLTVL.

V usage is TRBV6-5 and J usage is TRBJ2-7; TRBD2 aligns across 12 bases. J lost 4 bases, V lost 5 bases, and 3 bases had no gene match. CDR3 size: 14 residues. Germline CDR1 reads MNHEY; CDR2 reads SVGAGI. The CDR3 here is CASSLAGGIYEQYF. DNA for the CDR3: TGTGCCAGCAGTCTAGCGGGGGGGATTTACGAGCAGTACTTC.

The CDR3 DNA is TGCGCCAGCAGCCAAGGACAGGGGGCTTCTGGGGCCAACGTCCTGACTTTC. Encoded protein: CASSQGQGASGANVLTF. The chain is built from TRBV5-1 and TRBJ2-6, with 11 bases identical to TRBD1. The CDR3 runs to 17 residues. The V and J ends lost 4 bases and 1 base, in that order; junction bases with no gene match: 4. Germline CDR1 reads SGHRS; CDR2 reads YFSETQ. The whole variable domain, remainder taken from reference TRBV5-1 and TRBJ2-6, is KAGVTQTPRYLIKTRGQQVTLSCSPISGHRSVSWYQQTPGQGLQFLFEYFSETQRNKGNFPGRFSGRQFSNSRSEMNVSTLELGDSALYLCASSQGQGASGANVLTFGAGSRLTVL.